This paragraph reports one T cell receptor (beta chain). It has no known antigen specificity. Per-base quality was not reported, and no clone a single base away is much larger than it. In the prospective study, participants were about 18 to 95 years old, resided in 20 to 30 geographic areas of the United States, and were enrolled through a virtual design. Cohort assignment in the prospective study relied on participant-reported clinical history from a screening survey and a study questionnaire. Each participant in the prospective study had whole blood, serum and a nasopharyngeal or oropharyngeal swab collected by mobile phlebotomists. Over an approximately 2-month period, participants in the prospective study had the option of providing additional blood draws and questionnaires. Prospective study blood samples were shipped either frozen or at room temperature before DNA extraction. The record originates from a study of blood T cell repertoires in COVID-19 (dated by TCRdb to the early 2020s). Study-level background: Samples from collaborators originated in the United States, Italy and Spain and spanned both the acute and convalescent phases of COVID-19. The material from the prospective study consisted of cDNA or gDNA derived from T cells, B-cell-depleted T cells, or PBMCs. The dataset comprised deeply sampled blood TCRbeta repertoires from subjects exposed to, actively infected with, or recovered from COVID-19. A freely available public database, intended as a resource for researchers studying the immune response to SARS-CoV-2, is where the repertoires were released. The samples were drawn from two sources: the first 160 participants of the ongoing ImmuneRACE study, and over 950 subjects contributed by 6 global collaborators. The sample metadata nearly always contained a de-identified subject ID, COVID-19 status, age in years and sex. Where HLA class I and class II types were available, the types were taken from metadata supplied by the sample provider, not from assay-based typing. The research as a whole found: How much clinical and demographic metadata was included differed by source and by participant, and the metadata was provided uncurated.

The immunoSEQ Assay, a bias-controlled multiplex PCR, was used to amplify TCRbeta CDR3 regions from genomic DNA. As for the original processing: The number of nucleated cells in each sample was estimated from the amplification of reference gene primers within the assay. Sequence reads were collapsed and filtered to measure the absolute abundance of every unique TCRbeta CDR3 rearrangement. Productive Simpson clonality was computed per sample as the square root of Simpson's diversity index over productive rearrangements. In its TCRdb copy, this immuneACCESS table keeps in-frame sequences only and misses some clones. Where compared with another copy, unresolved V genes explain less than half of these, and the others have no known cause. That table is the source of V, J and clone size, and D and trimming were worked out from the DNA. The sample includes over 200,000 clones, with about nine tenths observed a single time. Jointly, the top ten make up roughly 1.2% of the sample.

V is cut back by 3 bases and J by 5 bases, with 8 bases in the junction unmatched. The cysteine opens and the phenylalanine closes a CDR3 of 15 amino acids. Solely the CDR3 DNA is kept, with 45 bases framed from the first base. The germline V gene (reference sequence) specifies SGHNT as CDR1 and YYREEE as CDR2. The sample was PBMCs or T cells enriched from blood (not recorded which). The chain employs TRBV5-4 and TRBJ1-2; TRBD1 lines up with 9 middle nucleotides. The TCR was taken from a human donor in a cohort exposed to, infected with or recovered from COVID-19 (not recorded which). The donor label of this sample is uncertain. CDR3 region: CASSSPGQGRYGYTF. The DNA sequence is TGTGCCAGCAGCTCACCGGGACAGGGTCGGTATGGCTACACCTTC.